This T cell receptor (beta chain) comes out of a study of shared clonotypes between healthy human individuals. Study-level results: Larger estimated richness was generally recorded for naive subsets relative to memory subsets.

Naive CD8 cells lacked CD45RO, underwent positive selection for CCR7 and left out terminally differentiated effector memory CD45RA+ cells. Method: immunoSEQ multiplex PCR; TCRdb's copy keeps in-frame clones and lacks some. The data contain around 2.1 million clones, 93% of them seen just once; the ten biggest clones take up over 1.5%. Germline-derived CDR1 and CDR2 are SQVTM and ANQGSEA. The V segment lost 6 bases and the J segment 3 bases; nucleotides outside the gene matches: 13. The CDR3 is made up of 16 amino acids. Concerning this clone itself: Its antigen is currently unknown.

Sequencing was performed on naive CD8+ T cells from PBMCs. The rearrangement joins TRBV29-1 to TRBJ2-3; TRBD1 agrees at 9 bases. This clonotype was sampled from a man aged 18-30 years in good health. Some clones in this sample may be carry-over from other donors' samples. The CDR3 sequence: CSVARDRVLGTDTQYF. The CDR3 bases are TGCAGCGTCGCTCGGGACAGGGTATTAGGAACAGATACGCAGTATTTT.